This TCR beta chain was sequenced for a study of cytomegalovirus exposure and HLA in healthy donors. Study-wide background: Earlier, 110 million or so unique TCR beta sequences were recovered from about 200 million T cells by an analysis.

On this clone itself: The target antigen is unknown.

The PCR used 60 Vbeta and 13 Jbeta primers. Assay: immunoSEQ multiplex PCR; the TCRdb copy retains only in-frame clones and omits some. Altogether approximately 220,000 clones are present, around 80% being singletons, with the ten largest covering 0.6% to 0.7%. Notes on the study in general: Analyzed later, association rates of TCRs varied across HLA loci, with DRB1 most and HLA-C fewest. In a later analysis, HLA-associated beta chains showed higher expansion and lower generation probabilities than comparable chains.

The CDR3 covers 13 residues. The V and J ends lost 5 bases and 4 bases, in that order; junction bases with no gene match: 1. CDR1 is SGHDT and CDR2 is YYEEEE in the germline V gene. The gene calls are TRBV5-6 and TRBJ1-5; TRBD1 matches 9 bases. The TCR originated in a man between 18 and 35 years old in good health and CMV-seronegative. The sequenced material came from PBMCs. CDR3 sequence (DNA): TGTGCCAGCAGTGGACAGGGGAATCAGCCCCAGCATTTT. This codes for CASSGQGNQPQHF. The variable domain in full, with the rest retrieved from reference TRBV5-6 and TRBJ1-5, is DAGVTQSPTHLIKTRGQQVTLRCSPKSGHDTVSWYQQALGQGPQFIFQYYEEEERQRGNFPDRFSGHQFPNYSSELNVNALLLGDSALYLCASSGQGNQPQHFGDGTRLSIL.